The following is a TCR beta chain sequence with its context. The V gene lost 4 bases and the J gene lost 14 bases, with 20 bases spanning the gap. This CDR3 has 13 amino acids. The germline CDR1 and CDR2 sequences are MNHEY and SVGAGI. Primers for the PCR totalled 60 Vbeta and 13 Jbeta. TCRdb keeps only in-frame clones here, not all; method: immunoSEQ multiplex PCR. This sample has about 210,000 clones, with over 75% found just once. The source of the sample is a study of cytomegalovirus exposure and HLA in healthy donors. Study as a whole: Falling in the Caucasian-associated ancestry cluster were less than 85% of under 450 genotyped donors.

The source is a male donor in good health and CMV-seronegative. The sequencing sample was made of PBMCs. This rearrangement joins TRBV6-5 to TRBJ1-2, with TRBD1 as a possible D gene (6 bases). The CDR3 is CASSSGQSESRTF. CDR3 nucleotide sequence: TGTGCCAGCAGTTCCGGACAGAGCGAAAGCAGAACCTTC.